The rows below give T cell receptor beta chains drawn from one sample of a study of blood T cell repertoires in COVID-19. Repertoires were generated with immunoSEQ multiplex PCR, while TCRdb's copy carries only in-frame clones and drops some. This sample has approximately 150,000 clones, with 70% to 90% found just once. Specimen: peripheral blood. The origin of the receptors is a woman in her forties or fifties with acute or convalescent COVID-19. Each CDR3 is given with its conserved first and last residue. Each record gives: clone size, J gene, V gene, D gene, CDR3 DNA, CDR3 protein. A D gene is named only where the DNA matches it firmly. For some rows the clone size is stated as once, few or many, or as a class when expanded; others skip it.

size: -; J: TRBJ1-3; V: TRBV25-1; D: -; DNA: TGTGCCAGCAGTGAATTGACGGAGGGGAGCACCATATATTTT; CDR3: CASSELTEGSTIYF
size: -; J: TRBJ1-6; V: TRBV27; D: -; DNA: TGTGCCAGCAGTTCCGACATTCATTCACCCCTCCACTTT; CDR3: CASSSDIHSPLHF
size: -; J: TRBJ1-2; V: TRBV30; D: TRBD1; DNA: TGTGCCTGGAGTACAGGGACAGGGGATAACTATGGCTACACCTTC; CDR3: CAWSTGTGDNYGYTF
size: -; J: TRBJ1-2; V: TRBV30; D: TRBD1; DNA: TGTGCCTGGGCGGGACAGATATCCTATGGCTACACCTTC; CDR3: CAWAGQISYGYTF
size: -; J: TRBJ2-7; V: TRBV7-9; D: -; DNA: TGTGCCAGCAGCTTTTCTCAGGGGATGAGCGAGCAGTACTTC; CDR3: CASSFSQGMSEQYF
size: -; J: TRBJ2-2; V: TRBV4-3; D: -; DNA: TGCGCCAGCAGCCAAGATGGGGGGACGGAGAACACCGGGGAGCTGTTTTTT; CDR3: CASSQDGGTENTGELFF
size: -; J: TRBJ2-5; V: TRBV6-1; D: -; DNA: TGTGCCAGCAGTGAGTACGAGATAAAAGAGACCCAGTACTTC; CDR3: CASSEYEIKETQYF
size: -; J: TRBJ1-5; V: TRBV7-2; D: TRBD1; DNA: TGTGCCAGCAGCTTTGGACAGGGACTAAATCAGCCCCAGCATTTT; CDR3: CASSFGQGLNQPQHF
size: -; J: TRBJ1-3; V: TRBV5-1; D: -; DNA: TGCGCCAGCAGCTTGGCGAGTCTCTCCGGCTCTGGAAACACCATATATTTT; CDR3: CASSLASLSGSGNTIYF
size: -; J: TRBJ2-2; V: TRBV7-7; D: -; DNA: TGTGCCAGCAGCTCGGTCGGGGGTGAACACGGGGAGCTGTTTTTT; CDR3: CASSSVGGEHGELFF
size: -; J: TRBJ2-3; V: TRBV5-1; D: TRBD2; DNA: TGCGCCAGTGGCGAGGGTAGCGGGCCTAGCACAGATACGCAGTATTTT; CDR3: CASGEGSGPSTDTQYF
size: -; J: TRBJ2-7; V: TRBV10-3; D: TRBD1; DNA: TGTGCCATGGGACAGGGATACGAGCAGTACTTC; CDR3: CAMGQGYEQYF
size: -; J: TRBJ2-7; V: TRBV6-5; D: -; DNA: TGTGCCAGCAGTTACTCTGCCTGGGGAGAATACGAGCAGTACTTC; CDR3: CASSYSAWGEYEQYF
size: few; J: TRBJ1-1; V: TRBV3-1/TRBV3-2; D: -; DNA: TGTGCCAGCAGCCAAGAAACGTCATTGGCAGCTTTCTTT; CDR3: CASSQETSLAAFF
size: -; J: TRBJ2-7; V: TRBV6-5; D: TRBD1; DNA: TGTGCCAGCAGTTACTCCTGGACAGGGGATACCTACGAGCAGTACTTC; CDR3: CASSYSWTGDTYEQYF
size: -; J: TRBJ2-1; V: TRBV18; D: TRBD1; DNA: TGTGCCAGCTCACCAGACAGGGTCGAGCAGTTCTTC; CDR3: CASSPDRVEQFF
size: -; J: TRBJ2-3; V: TRBV18; D: -; DNA: TGTGCCAGCTCACCGGCAGGGGAAAATACGCAGTATTTT; CDR3: CASSPAGENTQYF
size: -; J: TRBJ2-7; V: TRBV25-1; D: -; DNA: TGTGCCAGCAGTGCCAGCTACGAGCAGTACTTC; CDR3: CASSASYEQYF
size: -; J: TRBJ1-5; V: TRBV19; D: -; DNA: TGTGCCGGAAGCAGGGGCAGCAATCAGCCCCAGCATTTT; CDR3: CAGSRGSNQPQHF
size: -; J: TRBJ1-4; V: TRBV5-1; D: -; DNA: TGCGCCAGCAGCGTGGAACTTGCAACTAATGAAAAACTGTTTTTT; CDR3: CASSVELATNEKLFF
size: -; J: TRBJ1-3; V: TRBV24-1; D: -; DNA: TGTGCCACCAGTGATGGACAGCTCAGCTCTGGAAACACCATATATTTT; CDR3: CATSDGQLSSGNTIYF
size: -; J: TRBJ2-1; V: TRBV3-1/TRBV3-2; D: TRBD2; DNA: TGTGCCAGCAGCCAAGATATGGGGGGGGCCTACAATGAGCAGTTCTTC; CDR3: CASSQDMGGAYNEQFF
size: -; J: TRBJ1-1; V: TRBV4-3; D: -; DNA: TGCGCCAGCAGCCAAGATACTATCGGGAGGATGAACACTGAAGCTTTCTTT; CDR3: CASSQDTIGRMNTEAFF
size: -; J: TRBJ1-2; V: TRBV24-1; D: -; DNA: TGTGCCACCAGTGACAACGGCCAGGTCTATGGCTACACCTTC; CDR3: CATSDNGQVYGYTF
size: few; J: TRBJ2-5; V: TRBV12-3/TRBV12-4; D: -; DNA: TGTGCCAGCAGCGTCGGGGGAGGAGAGACCCAGTACTTC; CDR3: CASSVGGGETQYF
size: -; J: TRBJ1-2; V: TRBV4-2; D: -; DNA: TGTGCCAGCAGCCAAGACAGCCAGGGGAACTATGGCTACACCTTC; CDR3: CASSQDSQGNYGYTF
size: -; J: TRBJ2-1; V: TRBV7-3; D: TRBD1; DNA: TGTGCCAGCAGCTTTGCCGGGACAGGGCCCAATGAGCAGTTCTTC; CDR3: CASSFAGTGPNEQFF
size: once; J: TRBJ2-6; V: TRBV19; D: -; DNA: TGTGCCAGTAGTATAGAAGGGGTAACCGGGGCCAACGTCCTGACTTTC; CDR3: CASSIEGVTGANVLTF
size: -; J: TRBJ2-7; V: TRBV28; D: TRBD1; DNA: TGTGCCAGCAGTGAGGGGGACAGCTCCTACGAGCAGTACTTC; CDR3: CASSEGDSSYEQYF
size: -; J: TRBJ1-6; V: TRBV11-2; D: -; DNA: TGTGCCAGCGGACTAAGATCACCCCTCCACTTT; CDR3: CASGLRSPLHF
size: once; J: TRBJ1-3; V: TRBV27; D: -; DNA: TGTGCCAGCAGTTTAACTGGACAGCCTGGAAACACCATATATTTT; CDR3: CASSLTGQPGNTIYF
size: -; J: TRBJ1-2; V: TRBV6-5; D: TRBD1; DNA: TGTGCCAGCAGGGGGACAGGGCGGCGCGGCTATGGCTACACCTTC; CDR3: CASRGTGRRGYGYTF
size: -; J: TRBJ1-2; V: TRBV6-5; D: TRBD1; DNA: TGTGCCGGGCAGGGACAGGGGGCGCCTCGGGGCTACACCTTC; CDR3: CAGQGQGAPRGYTF
size: -; J: TRBJ1-6; V: TRBV4-2; D: TRBD1; DNA: TGTGCCAGCAGCCCCTCCATCGACAGGGGCGATTCACCCCTCCACTTT; CDR3: CASSPSIDRGDSPLHF
size: once; J: TRBJ2-5; V: TRBV5-6; D: TRBD2; DNA: TGTGCCAGCAGCTTGGTAGCGGGGGTACAAGAGACCCAGTACTTC; CDR3: CASSLVAGVQETQYF
size: -; J: TRBJ1-6; V: TRBV10-2; D: TRBD1; DNA: TGCGCCAGCAGCAGGGACAGCAATTCACCCCTCCACTTT; CDR3: CASSRDSNSPLHF
size: -; J: TRBJ1-1; V: TRBV2; D: -; DNA: TGTGCCAGCAGTGAAGGCAGGGTTCCTGAAGCTTTCTTT; CDR3: CASSEGRVPEAFF
size: -; J: TRBJ1-6; V: TRBV5-1; D: -; DNA: TGCGCCAGCAGCTTGGCGGAGGGCTCCTATAATTCACCCCTCCACTTT; CDR3: CASSLAEGSYNSPLHF
size: once; J: TRBJ1-1; V: TRBV5-1; D: TRBD1; DNA: TGCGCCAGCTACAGGGGGCGGAACACTGAAGCTTTCTTT; CDR3: CASYRGRNTEAFF
size: -; J: TRBJ1-5; V: TRBV10-1; D: -; DNA: TGCGCCAGCAGTGACCCACATGACAGAAAACCCCAGCATTTT; CDR3: CASSDPHDRKPQHF
size: few; J: TRBJ1-2; V: TRBV5-1; D: -; DNA: TGCGCCAGCAGACCCACCTCGGGGGGGCAGGGCTATGGCTACACCTTC; CDR3: CASRPTSGGQGYGYTF
size: few; J: TRBJ2-1; V: TRBV7-2; D: -; DNA: TGTGCCAGCAGCTTTGCCACAGGGAACTACAATGAGCAGTTCTTC; CDR3: CASSFATGNYNEQFF